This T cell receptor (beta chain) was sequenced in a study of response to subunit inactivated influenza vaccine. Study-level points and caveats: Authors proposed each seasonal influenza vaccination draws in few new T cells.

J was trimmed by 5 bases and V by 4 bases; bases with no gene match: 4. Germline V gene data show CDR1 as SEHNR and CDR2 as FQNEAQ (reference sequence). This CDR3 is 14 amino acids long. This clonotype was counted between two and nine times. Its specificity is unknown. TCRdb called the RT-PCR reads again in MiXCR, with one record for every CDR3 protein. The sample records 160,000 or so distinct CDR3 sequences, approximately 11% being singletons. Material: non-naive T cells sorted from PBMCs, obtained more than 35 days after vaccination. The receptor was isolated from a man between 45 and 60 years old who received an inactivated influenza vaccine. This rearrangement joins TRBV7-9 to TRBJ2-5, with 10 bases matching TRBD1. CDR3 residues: CASSSTGGLETQYF. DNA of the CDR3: TGTGCCAGCAGCTCGACAGGGGGCTTGGAGACCCAGTACTTC. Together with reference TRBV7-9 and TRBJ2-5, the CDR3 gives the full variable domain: DTGVSQNPRHKITKRGQNVTFRCDPISEHNRLYWYRQTLGQGPEFLTYFQNEAQLEKSRLLSDRFSAERPKGSFSTLEIQRTEQGDSAMYLCASSSTGGLETQYFGPGTRLLVL.